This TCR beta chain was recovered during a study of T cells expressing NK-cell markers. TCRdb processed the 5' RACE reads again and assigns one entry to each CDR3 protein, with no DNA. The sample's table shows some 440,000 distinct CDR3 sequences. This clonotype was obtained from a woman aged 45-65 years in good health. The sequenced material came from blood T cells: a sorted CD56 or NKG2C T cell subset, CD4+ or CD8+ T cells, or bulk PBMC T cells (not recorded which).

The CDR3 sequence is CASSNQKVGYGYTF. The rearrangement joins TRBV19 to TRBJ1-2. The V gene's germline CDR1 is LNHDA and CDR2 SQIVND (reference sequence). There are 14 residues in the CDR3.